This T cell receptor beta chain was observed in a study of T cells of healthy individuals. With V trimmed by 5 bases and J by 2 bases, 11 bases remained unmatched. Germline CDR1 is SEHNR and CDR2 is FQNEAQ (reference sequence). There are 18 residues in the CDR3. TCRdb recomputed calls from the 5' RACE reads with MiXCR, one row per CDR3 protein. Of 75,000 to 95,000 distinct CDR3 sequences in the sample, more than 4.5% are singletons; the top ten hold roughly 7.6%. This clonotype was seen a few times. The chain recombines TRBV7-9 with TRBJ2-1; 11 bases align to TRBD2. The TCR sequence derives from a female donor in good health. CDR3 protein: CASSQLAGGAPAYNEQFF. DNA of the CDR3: TGTGCCAGCAGCCAGCTAGCGGGAGGAGCCCCCGCCTACAATGAGCAGTTCTTC.